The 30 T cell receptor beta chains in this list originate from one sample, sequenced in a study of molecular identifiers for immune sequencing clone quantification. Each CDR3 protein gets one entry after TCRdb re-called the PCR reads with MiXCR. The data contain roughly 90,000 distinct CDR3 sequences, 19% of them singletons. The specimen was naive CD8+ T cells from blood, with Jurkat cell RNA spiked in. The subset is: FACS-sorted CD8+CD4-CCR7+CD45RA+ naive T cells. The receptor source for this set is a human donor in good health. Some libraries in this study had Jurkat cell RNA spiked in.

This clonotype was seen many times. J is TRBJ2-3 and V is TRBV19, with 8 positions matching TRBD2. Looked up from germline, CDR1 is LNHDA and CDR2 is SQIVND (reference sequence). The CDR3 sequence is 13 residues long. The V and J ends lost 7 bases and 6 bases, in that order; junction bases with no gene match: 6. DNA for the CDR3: TGTGCCAGTAATCGGGGGGGCCCGGATACGCAGTATTTT. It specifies CASNRGGPDTQYF.

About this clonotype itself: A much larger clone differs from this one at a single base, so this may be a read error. The CDR3, as DNA: TGCGCCGGCAGCTTGGGACAGGGCTACAATGAGCAGTTCTTC. Encoded protein: CAGSLGQGYNEQFF. The chain is built from TRBV5-1 and TRBJ2-1, with 9 positions matching TRBD1. Germline loops: CDR1 SGHRS, CDR2 YFSETQ. This CDR3 comprises 14 residues.

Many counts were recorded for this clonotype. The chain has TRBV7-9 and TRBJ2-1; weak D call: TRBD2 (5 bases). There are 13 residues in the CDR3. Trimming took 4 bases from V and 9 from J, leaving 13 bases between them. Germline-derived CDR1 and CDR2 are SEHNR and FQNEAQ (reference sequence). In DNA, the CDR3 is TGTGCCAGCAGCTCTAGTCCGGGGTCTGAGCAGTTCTTC. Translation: CASSSSPGSEQFF.

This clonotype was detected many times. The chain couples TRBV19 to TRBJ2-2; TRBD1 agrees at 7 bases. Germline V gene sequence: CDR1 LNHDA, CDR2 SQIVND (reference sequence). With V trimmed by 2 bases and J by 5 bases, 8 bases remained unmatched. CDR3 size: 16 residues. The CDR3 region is CASSIHRGQRTGELFF. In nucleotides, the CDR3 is TGTGCCAGTAGTATACACAGGGGACAAAGGACCGGGGAGCTGTTTTTT.

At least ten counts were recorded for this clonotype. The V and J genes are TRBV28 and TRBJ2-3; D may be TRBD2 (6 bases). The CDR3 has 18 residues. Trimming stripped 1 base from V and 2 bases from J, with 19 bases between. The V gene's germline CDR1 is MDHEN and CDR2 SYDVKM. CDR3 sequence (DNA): TGTGCCAGCAGTTTATTGGCGGGGACCGGGAGCTCCACAGATACGCAGTATTTT. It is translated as CASSLLAGTGSSTDTQYF.

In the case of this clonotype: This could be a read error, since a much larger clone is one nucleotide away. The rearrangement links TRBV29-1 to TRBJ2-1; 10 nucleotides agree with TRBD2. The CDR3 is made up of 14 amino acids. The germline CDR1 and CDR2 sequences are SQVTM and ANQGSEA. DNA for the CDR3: TGCAGTTTCGGACTAGCGGAGCCCTACAATGAGCAGTCCTTC. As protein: CSFGLAEPYNEQSF.

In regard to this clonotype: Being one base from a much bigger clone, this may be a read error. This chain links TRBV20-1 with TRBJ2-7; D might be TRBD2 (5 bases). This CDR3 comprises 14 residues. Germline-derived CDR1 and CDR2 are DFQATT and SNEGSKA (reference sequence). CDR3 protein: CSARGQRASYEQHF. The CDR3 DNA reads TGCAGTGCTAGAGGTCAGAGGGCCTCCTACGAGCAGCACTTC.

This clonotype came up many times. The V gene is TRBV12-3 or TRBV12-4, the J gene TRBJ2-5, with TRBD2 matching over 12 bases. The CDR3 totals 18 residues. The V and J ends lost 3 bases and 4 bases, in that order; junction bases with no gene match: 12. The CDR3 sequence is CASSFWSSGRGRGETQYF. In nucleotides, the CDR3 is TGTGCCAGCAGTTTCTGGTCTAGCGGGAGGGGGCGAGGAGAGACCCAGTACTTC.

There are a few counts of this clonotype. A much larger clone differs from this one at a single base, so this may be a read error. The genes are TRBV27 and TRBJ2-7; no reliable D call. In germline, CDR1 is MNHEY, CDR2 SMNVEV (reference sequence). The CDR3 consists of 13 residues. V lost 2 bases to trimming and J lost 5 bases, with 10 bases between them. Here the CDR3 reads CASSLARSDEQYF. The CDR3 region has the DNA TGTGCCAGCAGTTTAGCCCGGAGCGACGAGCAGTACTTC.

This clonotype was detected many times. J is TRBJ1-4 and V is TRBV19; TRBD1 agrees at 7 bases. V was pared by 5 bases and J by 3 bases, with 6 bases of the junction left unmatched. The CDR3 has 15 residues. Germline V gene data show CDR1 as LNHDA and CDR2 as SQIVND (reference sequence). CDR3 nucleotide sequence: TGTGCCAGTAGTGCCGGGACAGACCCTAATGAAAAACTGTTTTTT. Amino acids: CASSAGTDPNEKLFF.

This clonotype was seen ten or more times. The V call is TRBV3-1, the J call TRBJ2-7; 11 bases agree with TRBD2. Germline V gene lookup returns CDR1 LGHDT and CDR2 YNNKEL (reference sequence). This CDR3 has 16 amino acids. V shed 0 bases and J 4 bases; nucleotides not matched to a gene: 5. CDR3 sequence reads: CASSQDAGLAVYEQYF. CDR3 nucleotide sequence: TGTGCCAGCAGCCAAGATGCGGGACTAGCGGTTTACGAGCAGTACTTC.

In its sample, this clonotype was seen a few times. CDR3 sequence (DNA): TGTGCCAGCAGCCTAATAGGACAGGGTAAAAACATTCAGTACTTC. Amino acids: CASSLIGQGKNIQYF. This sequence joins TRBV14 and TRBJ2-4; 8 bases agree with TRBD1. This CDR3 spans 15 amino acids. J lost 4 bases, V lost 4 bases, and 6 bases had no gene match. Germline assignment: CDR1 SGHDN and CDR2 FVKESK.

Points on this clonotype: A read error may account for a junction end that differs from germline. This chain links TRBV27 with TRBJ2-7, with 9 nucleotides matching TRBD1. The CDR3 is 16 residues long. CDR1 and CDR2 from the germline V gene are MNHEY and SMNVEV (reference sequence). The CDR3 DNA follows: TGTGCCTGCAGTTACCAACTCGGGACAGGGTTTTACGAGCAGTACTTC. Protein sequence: CACSYQLGTGFYEQYF.

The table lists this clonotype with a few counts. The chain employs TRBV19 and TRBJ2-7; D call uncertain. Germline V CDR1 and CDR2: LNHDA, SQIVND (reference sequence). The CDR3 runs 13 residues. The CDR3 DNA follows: TGTGCGGCTGGATCCGGGCAAACCTACGAGCAGTACTTC. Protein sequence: CAAGSGQTYEQYF.

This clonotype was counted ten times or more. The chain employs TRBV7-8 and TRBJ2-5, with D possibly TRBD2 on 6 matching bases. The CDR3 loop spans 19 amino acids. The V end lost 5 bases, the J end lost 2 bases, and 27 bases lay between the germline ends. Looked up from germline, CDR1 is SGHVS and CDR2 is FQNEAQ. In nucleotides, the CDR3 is TGTGCCAGCAGCCCGCCCGTGGGGGGTCCGGGACTCTGGCAAGAGACCCAGTACTTC. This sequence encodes CASSPPVGGPGLWQETQYF.

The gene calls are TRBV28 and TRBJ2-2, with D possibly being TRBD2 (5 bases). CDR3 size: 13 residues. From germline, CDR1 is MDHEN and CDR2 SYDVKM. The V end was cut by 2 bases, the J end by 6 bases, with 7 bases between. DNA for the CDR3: TGTGCCAGCAGTTTAGAGGGATCCGGGGAGCTGTTTTTT. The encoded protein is CASSLEGSGELFF.

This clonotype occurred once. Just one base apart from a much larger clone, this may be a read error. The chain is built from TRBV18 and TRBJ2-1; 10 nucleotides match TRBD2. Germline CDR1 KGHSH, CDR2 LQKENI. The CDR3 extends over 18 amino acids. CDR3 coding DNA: TGTGCCGGCTCACCGACACAAGCGGGGGGGCCGCTGTACAATGAGCAGTTCTTC. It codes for CAGSPTQAGGPLYNEQFF.

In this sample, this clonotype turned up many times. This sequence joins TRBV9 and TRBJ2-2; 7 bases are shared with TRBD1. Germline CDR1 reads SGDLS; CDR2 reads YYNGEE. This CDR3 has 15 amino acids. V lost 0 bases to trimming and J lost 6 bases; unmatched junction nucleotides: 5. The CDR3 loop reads CASSVVGGGPGELFF. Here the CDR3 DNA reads TGTGCCAGCAGCGTAGTAGGGGGCGGGCCCGGGGAGCTGTTTTTT.

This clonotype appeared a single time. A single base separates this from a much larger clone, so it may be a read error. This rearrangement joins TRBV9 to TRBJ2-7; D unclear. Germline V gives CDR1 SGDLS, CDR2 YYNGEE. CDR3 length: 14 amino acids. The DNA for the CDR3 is TGTGCCTGCAGCGTAGGTGGGCCCTCCTACGAGCAGTACTTC. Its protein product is CACSVGGPSYEQYF.

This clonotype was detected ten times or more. The CDR3: CASSQEGVAGGGETQYF. CDR3 sequence (DNA): TGTGCCAGCAGCCAAGAAGGGGTAGCGGGGGGCGGTGAGACCCAGTACTTC. The chain couples TRBV3-1 to TRBJ2-5, with 10 positions matching TRBD2. J lost 5 bases, V lost 0 bases, and 9 bases had no gene match. From germline, CDR1 is LGHDT and CDR2 YNNKEL (reference sequence). The length of the CDR3 is 17 residues.

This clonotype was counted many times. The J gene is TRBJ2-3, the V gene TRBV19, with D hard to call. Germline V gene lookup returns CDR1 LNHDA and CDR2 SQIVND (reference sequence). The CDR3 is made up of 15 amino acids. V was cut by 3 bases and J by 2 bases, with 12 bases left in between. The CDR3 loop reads CASSIRGAATDTQYF. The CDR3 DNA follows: TGTGCCAGTAGTATTAGAGGCGCCGCCACAGATACGCAGTATTTT.

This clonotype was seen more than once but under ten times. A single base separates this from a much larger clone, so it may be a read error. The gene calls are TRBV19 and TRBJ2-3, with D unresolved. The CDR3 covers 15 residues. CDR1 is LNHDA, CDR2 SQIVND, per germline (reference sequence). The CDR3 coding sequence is TGTGCCAGTGGTATAGATTCCGGATACACAGATACGCAGTATTTT. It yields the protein CASGIDSGYTDTQYF.

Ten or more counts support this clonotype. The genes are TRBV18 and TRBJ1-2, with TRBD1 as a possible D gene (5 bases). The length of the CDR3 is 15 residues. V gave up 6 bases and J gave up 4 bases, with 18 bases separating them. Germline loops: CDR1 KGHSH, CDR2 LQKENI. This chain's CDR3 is CASSPGTAHPYGYTF. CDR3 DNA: TGTGCCAGCTCCCCGGGGACCGCACACCCCTATGGCTACACCTTC. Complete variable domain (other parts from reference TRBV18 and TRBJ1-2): NAGVMQNPRHLVRRRGQEARLRCSPMKGHSHVYWYRQLPEEGLKFMVYLQKENIIDESGMPKERFSAEFPKEGPSILRIQQVVRGDSAAYFCASSPGTAHPYGYTFGSGTRLTVV.

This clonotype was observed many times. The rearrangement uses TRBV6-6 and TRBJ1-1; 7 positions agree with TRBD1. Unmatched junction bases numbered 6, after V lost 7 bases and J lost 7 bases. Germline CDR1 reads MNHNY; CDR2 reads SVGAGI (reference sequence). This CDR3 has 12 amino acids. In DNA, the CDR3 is TGTGCCAGCACCCGGACAGGCTTTGAAGCTTTCTTT. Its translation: CASTRTGFEAFF.

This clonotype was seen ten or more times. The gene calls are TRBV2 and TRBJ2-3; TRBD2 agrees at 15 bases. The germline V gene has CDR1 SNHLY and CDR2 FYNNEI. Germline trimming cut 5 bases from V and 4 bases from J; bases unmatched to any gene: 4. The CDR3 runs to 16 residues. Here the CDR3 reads CASSPGLAGGSDTQYF. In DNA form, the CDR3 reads TGTGCCAGCAGTCCCGGACTAGCGGGAGGGTCAGATACGCAGTATTTT. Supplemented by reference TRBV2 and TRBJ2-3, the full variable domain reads EPEVTQTPSHQVTQMGQEVILRCVPISNHLYFYWYRQILGQKVEFLVSFYNNEISEKSEIFDDQFSVERPDGSNFTLKIRSTKLEDSAMYFCASSPGLAGGSDTQYFGPGTRLTVL.

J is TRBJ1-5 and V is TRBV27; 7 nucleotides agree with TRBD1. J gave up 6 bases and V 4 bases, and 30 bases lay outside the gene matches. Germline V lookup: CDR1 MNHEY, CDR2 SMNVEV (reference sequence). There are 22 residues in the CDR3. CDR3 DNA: TGTGCCAGCAGTTCAAAAGGTTTCTGGGGCGAAGGGGGCCCTTATCCCGGTCAGCCCCAGCATTTT. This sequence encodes CASSSKGFWGEGGPYPGQPQHF.

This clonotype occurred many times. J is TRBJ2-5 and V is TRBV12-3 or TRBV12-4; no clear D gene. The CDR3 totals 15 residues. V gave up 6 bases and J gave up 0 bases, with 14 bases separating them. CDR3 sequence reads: CASRFATPYQETQYF. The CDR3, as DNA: TGTGCCAGCAGATTCGCGACACCGTACCAAGAGACCCAGTACTTC.

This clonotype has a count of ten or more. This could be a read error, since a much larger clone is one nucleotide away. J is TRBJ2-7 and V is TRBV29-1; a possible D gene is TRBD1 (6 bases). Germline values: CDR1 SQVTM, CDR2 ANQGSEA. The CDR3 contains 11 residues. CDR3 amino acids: CGVFAGAEQYF. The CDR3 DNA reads TGCGGCGTTTTTGCAGGGGCCGAGCAGTACTTC.

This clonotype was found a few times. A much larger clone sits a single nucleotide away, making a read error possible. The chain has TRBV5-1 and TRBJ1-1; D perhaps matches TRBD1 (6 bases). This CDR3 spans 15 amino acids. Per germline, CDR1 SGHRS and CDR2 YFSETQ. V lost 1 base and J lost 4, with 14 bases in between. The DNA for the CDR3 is TGCGCCAGCAGCTTGTCGTACACAGGGCTCACTGAAGCTTTCTTT. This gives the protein CASSLSYTGLTEAFF.

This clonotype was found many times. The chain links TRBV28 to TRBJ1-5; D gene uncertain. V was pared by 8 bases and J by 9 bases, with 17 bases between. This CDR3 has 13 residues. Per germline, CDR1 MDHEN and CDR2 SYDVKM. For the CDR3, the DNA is TGTGCCAGCGGCCATTTGGAGGTGGGGCCCCAGCATTTT. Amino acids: CASGHLEVGPQHF. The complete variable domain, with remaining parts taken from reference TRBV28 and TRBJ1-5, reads DVKVTQSSRYLVKRTGEKVFLECVQDMDHENMFWYRQDPGLGLRLIYFSYDVKMKEKGDIPEGYSVSREKKERFSLILESASTNQTSMYLCASGHLEVGPQHFGDGTRLSIL.